This T cell receptor (beta chain) was obtained from a study of T cell responses to AZD1222 COVID-19 vaccine. Notes on the study in general: Possibly, clonal diversity was underestimated; donors were largely white British and included more females. Sampled repertoires all dated from after the peak T cell response.

About this clone: Its antigen is unidentified.

Unmatched junction bases numbered 7, after V lost 2 bases and J lost 6 bases. This CDR3 is built from 16 residues. The germline CDR1 and CDR2 sequences are LNHNV and YYDKDF (reference sequence). The assay was immunoSEQ multiplex PCR, and TCRdb's table has in-frame clones only and misses some. The table shows 110,000 to 150,000 clones, with 75% to 90% occurring only once. The source was peripheral blood, collected on day 0 of AZD1222 vaccination. The V and J genes are TRBV15 and TRBJ2-7, with TRBD2 identical over 13 bases. This sequence was found in an adult in good health. DNA of the CDR3: TGTGCCACCAGCAGAATCGGACTAGCGGGAGTGCCCGAGCAGTACTTC. It is translated as CATSRIGLAGVPEQYF.